This T cell receptor beta chain was recorded in a study of T-cell memory formation after mild COVID-19 (dated by TCRdb to about 2021). Background on the whole study: TCR sequence clusters from the two donors were found to be largely donor specific. In two donors, T-cell clones that expanded and contracted after mild COVID-19 were followed by sequencing TCRalpha and TCRbeta repertoires longitudinally. Two young, previously healthy adult volunteers made up the cohort, one male and one female.

This clonotype showed up many times. The clone's antigen remains unknown. The input lacks base qualities; no much larger clone sits a single base away. General findings and caveats noted by the study authors: Contracting CD4+ clones appeared mostly in the CM and EM memory subsets, whereas CD8+ clones were enriched in EMRA. Some responding clones were detected in pre-infection memory, suggesting pre-existing cross-reactive memory T cells joined the SARS-CoV-2 response. Clones that contracted from day 15 to 85 showed balanced CD4/CD8 phenotypes, whereas a second wave of clones that expanded from day 15 to 37 leaned towards CD4+. SARS-CoV-2 specificity was not confirmed for the second-wave clones peaking on day 37. The study covered only two mild cases, and larger cohorts including severe cases with pre-infection samples were considered necessary.

The data were produced on an Illumina NovaSeq 6000. TCRalpha and TCRbeta cDNA libraries were built by 5'RACE with constant-segment primers, adding sample barcodes and unique molecular identifiers. RNA was extracted from every sample with Trizol reagent. The libraries were amplified in two PCR steps, and the second step added a second sample barcode and Illumina TruSeq adapters. The libraries were sequenced on an Illumina NovaSeq using 2 x 150 bp paired-end reads. In the authors' own workflow: Reads were demultiplexed and collapsed into UMI-guided consensus sequences with migec v1.2.7. With mixcr v2.1.11, UMI consensuses were aligned to TRA and TRB V and J templates and assembled into clonotypes. A clonotype was counted as expanded or contracted only if both edgeR and NoisET called the change significant, with noise models trained on biological replicates. edgeR calls used a false discovery rate-adjusted p below 0.01 and a log2 fold-change threshold of 1. PCA with hierarchical clustering of max-normalized trajectories of the 1000 most abundant clonotypes was used as exploratory dynamics analysis. Separately sequenced CD4+ and CD8+ repertoires were used to assign a CD4 or CD8 phenotype to each responding clone. TCRdb applied fastp at Q25 and MiXCR to the public reads, then kept only in-frame beta chains. When rows share a CDR3 protein, they turn into one entry using the most common DNA and genes. These V and J calls are TCRdb output, not the study's own analysis. The table for this sample lists 290,000 or so distinct CDR3 sequences; less than 20% of them were counted only once. The biggest ten clones account for 20% to 25% of the sample.

Ficoll-Paque density gradient centrifugation was used to isolate PBMCs. There are 16 amino acids in the CDR3, from cysteine to phenylalanine inclusive. The kept DNA is CDR3 alone, 48 bases in frame from the first base. Via the germline V gene, CDR1 is MNHEY and CDR2 SVGAGI. Unmatched junction bases come to 9, with V trimmed by 5 bases and J by 4 bases. Material: PBMCs or a T cell subset sorted from them (not recorded which). The sequence came from a man younger than 35 who had mild COVID-19 (a few samples of this study predate the infection). The sample titles of this study are shuffled in the database, so cell type and time point are left out; the donor was told from shared clones. Recombination linked TRBV6-5 to TRBJ2-3, with 10 bases aligning to TRBD1. The CDR3 region reads CASSKQPGQGSDTQYF. The sequenced DNA is TGTGCCAGCAGTAAACAGCCGGGACAGGGGTCAGATACGCAGTATTTT.